Listed here are 23 T cell receptor beta chains from one sample, sequenced in a study of blood T cell repertoires in COVID-19. Data came from immunoSEQ multiplex PCR; TCRdb stores just in-frame clones and leaves some out. The data show more than 45,000 clones, under 90% seen once. The sequencing sample was made of peripheral blood. Receptors were obtained from a woman of 80 years or more with COVID-19, enrolled during active disease.

The chain is built from TRBV7-2 and TRBJ2-3; 15 bases agree with TRBD2. The CDR3 runs to 20 residues. CDR1 is SGHTA, CDR2 FQGNSA, per germline. Losses at the gene ends were 0 bases for V and 5 bases for J; bases not matched to a gene: 12. CDR3 residues: CASSLAGYRTSGRAIDTQYF. The DNA of the CDR3 is TGTGCCAGCAGCTTAGCAGGGTACCGGACTAGCGGGAGGGCCATAGATACGCAGTATTTT.

The J gene is TRBJ1-1, the V gene TRBV27, with D possibly TRBD1 on 6 matching bases. V gave up 6 bases and J gave up 10 bases, with 15 bases separating them. The CDR3 totals 12 residues. In germline, CDR1 is MNHEY, CDR2 SMNVEV (reference sequence). The CDR3 region has the DNA TGTGCCAGCAGCCCGACAGGCCTCGGAGCTTTCTTT. This encodes CASSPTGLGAFF.

This clone was observed a handful of times. The CDR3 reads CASSSRDSYNEQFF. As DNA, the CDR3 is TGTGCCAGCAGCTCCCGGGACTCATACAATGAGCAGTTCTTC. The gene calls are TRBV11-3 and TRBJ2-1; a possible D gene is TRBD2 (6 bases). The CDR3 sequence is 14 residues long. V lost 4 bases to trimming and J lost 4 bases, with 11 bases between them. Germline CDR1 reads SGHNT; CDR2 reads YENEEA.

The rearrangement uses TRBV6-2 or TRBV6-3 and TRBJ2-3; 7 positions agree with TRBD1. Germline values: CDR1 MNHEY, CDR2 SVGEGT. This CDR3 spans 15 amino acids. V was clipped by 3 bases and J by 2 bases; unmatched bases: 5. CDR3 amino acids: CASSYATGYTDTQYF. The DNA of the CDR3 is TGTGCCAGCAGTTATGCGACAGGGTACACAGATACGCAGTATTTT.

The rearrangement joins TRBV6-6 to TRBJ1-6; D is ambiguous. From germline, CDR1 is MNHNY and CDR2 SVGAGI (reference sequence). The length of the CDR3 is 16 residues. V was shortened by 2 bases and J by 10 bases, with 18 bases between the two germline ends. The CDR3 coding sequence is TGTGCCAGCAGTTACGGAGATCCGCAGACGGGGTCACCCCTCCACTTT. Its protein is CASSYGDPQTGSPLHF.

V usage is TRBV6-5 and J usage is TRBJ2-1; the D gene is possibly TRBD1 (6 bases). The CDR3 spans 12 residues. Trimming cost V 6 bases and J 8 bases, with 11 bases left between them. Germline V gives CDR1 MNHEY, CDR2 SVGAGI. In DNA, the CDR3 is TGTGCCAGCAGACGCCCAGGGGATGAGCAGTTCTTC. Its protein is CASRRPGDEQFF.

This clone was seen a few times. The chain couples TRBV9 to TRBJ1-1, with a possible D match to TRBD1 (5 bases). The germline V gene encodes CDR1 SGDLS and CDR2 YYNGEE. With 3 bases removed from V and 0 bases from J, the gap between germline ends came to 12 bases. CDR3 size: 15 residues. CDR3 residues: CASSDIREMNTEAFF. The CDR3 DNA reads as TGTGCCAGCAGCGATATCAGGGAAATGAACACTGAAGCTTTCTTT.

The V gene is TRBV19, the J gene TRBJ2-1, with 8 bases lining up with TRBD2. The J segment lost 5 bases and the V segment lost 5 bases, leaving 5 bases of the junction unmatched. From germline, CDR1 is LNHDA and CDR2 SQIVND (reference sequence). The CDR3 is 14 amino acids. CDR3 bases: TGTGCCAGTAGTTTGCGGGAGGCCCACAATGAGCAGTTCTTC. It is translated as CASSLREAHNEQFF. Full variable domain (remainder filled in from reference TRBV19 and TRBJ2-1): DGGITQSPKYLFRKEGQNVTLSCEQNLNHDAMYWYRQDPGQGLRLIYYSQIVNDFQKGDIAEGYSVSREKKESFPLTVTSAQKNPTAFYLCASSLREAHNEQFFGPGTRLTVL.

In this sample, this clone turned up a few times. This chain joins TRBV7-9 and TRBJ1-2; 8 bases line up with TRBD1. With 5 bases clipped from V and 7 bases from J, the junction kept 9 bases outside the gene matches. Germline V lookup: CDR1 SEHNR, CDR2 FQNEAQ (reference sequence). The CDR3 has 14 amino acids. CDR3 in amino acids: CASSDGQGVSGYTF. CDR3 nucleotide sequence: TGTGCCAGCAGCGACGGACAGGGAGTCAGTGGCTACACCTTC.

The gene calls are TRBV18 and TRBJ2-1; TRBD2 matches 14 bases. Germline lookup yields CDR1 KGHSH and CDR2 LQKENI. This CDR3 comprises 16 residues. The ends lost 3 bases at V and 7 bases at J; junction bases unmatched: 5. The CDR3 region is CASSPSTSGGANEQFF. The DNA of the CDR3 is TGTGCCAGCTCACCCTCGACTAGCGGGGGGGCAAATGAGCAGTTCTTC.

This rearrangement joins TRBV13 to TRBJ2-7; D is possibly TRBD2 (6 bases). Between the trimmed V and J ends, which lost 5 bases and 0 bases, there was a span of 14 bases. The CDR3 consists of 15 residues. Germline CDR1 is PRHDT and CDR2 is FYEKMQ (reference sequence). CDR3 in amino acids: CASSGGTESSYEQYF. The CDR3, as DNA: TGTGCCAGCAGCGGAGGGACCGAGAGCTCCTACGAGCAGTACTTC.

The V gene is TRBV6-1, the J gene TRBJ1-5; the D gene is possibly TRBD1 (5 bases). The CDR3 contains 13 residues. The ends were cut back, 3 bases at V and 8 bases at J, with 11 bases in the middle. From germline, CDR1 is MNHNS and CDR2 SASEGT. In nucleotides, the CDR3 is TGTGCCAGCAGTGATAATGTAGGGGAGCCCCAGCATTTT. It is translated as CASSDNVGEPQHF.

The chain uses TRBV5-4 and TRBJ2-3, with D possibly being TRBD2 (5 bases). V lost 4 bases to trimming and J lost 1 base, with 10 bases between them. Germline values: CDR1 SGHNT, CDR2 YYREEE (reference sequence). The CDR3 extends over 14 amino acids. The CDR3 is CASSARVGTDTQYF. CDR3 bases: TGTGCCAGCAGCGCGAGGGTAGGCACAGATACGCAGTATTTT.

The rearrangement joins TRBV7-8 to TRBJ1-2; 8 bases align to TRBD1. The CDR3 extends over 14 amino acids. Germline CDR1 is SGHVS and CDR2 is FQNEAQ. The ends lost 2 bases at V and 8 bases at J; junction bases unmatched: 7. DNA for the CDR3: TGTGCCAGCAGCTTATCGCAGGGGGCGATGGGCTACACCTTC. Amino acids: CASSLSQGAMGYTF.

This CDR3 reads CASSRLAGGPGTGELFF. CDR3 DNA sequence: TGTGCCAGTAGCCGACTAGCGGGGGGGCCGGGGACCGGGGAGCTGTTTTTT. The J gene is TRBJ2-2, the V gene TRBV19, with 14 bases fitting TRBD2. This CDR3 comprises 17 residues. The germline V gene encodes CDR1 LNHDA and CDR2 SQIVND (reference sequence). Germline trimming cut 6 bases from V and 5 bases from J; bases unmatched to any gene: 8. The full variable domain, its missing parts supplied by reference TRBV19 and TRBJ2-2, is DGGITQSPKYLFRKEGQNVTLSCEQNLNHDAMYWYRQDPGQGLRLIYYSQIVNDFQKGDIAEGYSVSREKKESFPLTVTSAQKNPTAFYLCASSRLAGGPGTGELFFGEGSRLTVL.

This sequence joins TRBV6-4 and TRBJ2-1; 8 bases agree with TRBD1. Germline-derived CDR1 and CDR2 are MRHNA and SNTAGT. Trimming took 8 bases from V and 9 from J; bases not matched to a gene: 18. The CDR3 length is 16 residues. The chain's CDR3 is CASRTAGTGRVAEQFF. Written as DNA, the CDR3 is TGTGCCAGCCGCACCGCCGGGACAGGTAGAGTGGCTGAGCAGTTCTTC.

The V call is TRBV5-6, the J call TRBJ2-7; 7 bases match TRBD2. J lost 4 bases, V lost 4 bases, and 11 bases had no gene match. Germline loops: CDR1 SGHDT, CDR2 YYEEEE. CDR3 size: 15 residues. CDR3 coding DNA: TGTGCCAGCAGCACGCTGGGGGAGGGCCTATACGAGCAGTACTTC. Translation: CASSTLGEGLYEQYF.

In DNA form, the CDR3 reads TGTGCCAGCATTCTCTTACAGGGGCGCAGCACTGAAGCTTTCTTT. Its translation is CASILLQGRSTEAFF. This chain uses TRBV6-5 with TRBJ1-1, with 7 bases that match TRBD1. The germline V gene encodes CDR1 MNHEY and CDR2 SVGAGI. The length of the CDR3 is 15 residues. J gave up 4 bases and V 7 bases, and 12 bases lay outside the gene matches.

This chain connects TRBV5-1 to TRBJ2-1; possible D gene TRBD2, 6 bases. Germline V gene lookup returns CDR1 SGHRS and CDR2 YFSETQ. Trimming removed 2 bases at V and 12 bases at J, with 12 bases between. This CDR3 is 12 amino acids long. DNA for the CDR3: TGCGCCAGCAGCTTCCCCGGGGAGGTGCAGTTCTTC. It is translated as CASSFPGEVQFF.

The J gene is TRBJ1-1, the V gene TRBV19; no clear D gene. CDR3 length: 12 residues. The germline V and J ends were trimmed by 7 bases and 11 bases, with 17 bases remaining between them. Germline-derived CDR1 and CDR2 are LNHDA and SQIVND (reference sequence). In nucleotides, the CDR3 is TGTGCCAGTACCCCCGCGGAGGGAAAGGCTTTCTTT. It codes for CASTPAEGKAFF.

J is TRBJ2-6 and V is TRBV11-3, with 8 bases matching TRBD2. The germline V gene encodes CDR1 SGHNT and CDR2 YENEEA. The CDR3 length is 17 residues. Unmatched junction bases numbered 5, after V lost 3 bases and J lost 1 base. CDR3 region: CASSFHTGGSGANVLTF. CDR3 sequence (DNA): TGTGCCAGCAGCTTCCACACGGGGGGGTCTGGGGCCAACGTCCTGACTTTC.

V is TRBV19 and J is TRBJ1-1; 8 bases are a match to TRBD1. The CDR3 has 14 amino acids. The V and J ends lost 0 bases and 5 bases, in that order; junction bases with no gene match: 2. Germline CDR1 reads LNHDA; CDR2 reads SQIVND (reference sequence). The CDR3 nucleotides are TGTGCCAGTAGTATAGAAGGACAGGGAACTGAAGCTTTCTTT. Protein sequence: CASSIEGQGTEAFF. Looking up the rest from reference TRBV19 and TRBJ1-1 gives the full variable domain: DGGITQSPKYLFRKEGQNVTLSCEQNLNHDAMYWYRQDPGQGLRLIYYSQIVNDFQKGDIAEGYSVSREKKESFPLTVTSAQKNPTAFYLCASSIEGQGTEAFFGQGTRLTVV.

V usage is TRBV30 and J usage is TRBJ1-5; 7 positions agree with TRBD1. The CDR3 extends over 16 amino acids. J gave up 0 bases and V 7 bases, and 12 bases lay outside the gene matches. CDR1 is GTSNPN, CDR2 SVGIG, per germline (reference sequence). The CDR3 reads CALSSGTVYSNQPQHF. The CDR3 region has the DNA TGTGCCTTATCCTCCGGGACAGTCTATAGCAATCAGCCCCAGCATTTT.